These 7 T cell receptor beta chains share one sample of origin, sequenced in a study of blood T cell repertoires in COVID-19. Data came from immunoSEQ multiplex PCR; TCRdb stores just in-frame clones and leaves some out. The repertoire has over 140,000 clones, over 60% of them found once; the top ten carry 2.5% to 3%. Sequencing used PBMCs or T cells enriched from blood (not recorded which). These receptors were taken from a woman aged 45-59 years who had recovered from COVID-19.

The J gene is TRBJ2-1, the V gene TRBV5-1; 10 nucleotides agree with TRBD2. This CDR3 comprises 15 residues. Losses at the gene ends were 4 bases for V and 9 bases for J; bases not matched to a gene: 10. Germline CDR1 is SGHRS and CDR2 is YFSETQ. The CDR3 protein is CASSIEAGGPGEQFF. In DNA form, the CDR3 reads TGCGCCAGCAGCATAGAAGCGGGAGGGCCGGGTGAGCAGTTCTTC.

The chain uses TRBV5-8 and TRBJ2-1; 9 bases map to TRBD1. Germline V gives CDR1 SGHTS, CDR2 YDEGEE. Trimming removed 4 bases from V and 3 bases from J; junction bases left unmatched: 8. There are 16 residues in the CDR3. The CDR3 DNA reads TGTGCCAGCAGCCGGACCGGGACAGGGTTCTACAATGAGCAGTTCTTC. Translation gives CASSRTGTGFYNEQFF.

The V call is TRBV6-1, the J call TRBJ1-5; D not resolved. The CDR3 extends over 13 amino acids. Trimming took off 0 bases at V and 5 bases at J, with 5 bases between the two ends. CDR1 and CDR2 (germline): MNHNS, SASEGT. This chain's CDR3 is CASSEARDQPQHF. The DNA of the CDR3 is TGTGCCAGCAGTGAAGCTCGAGATCAGCCCCAGCATTTT.

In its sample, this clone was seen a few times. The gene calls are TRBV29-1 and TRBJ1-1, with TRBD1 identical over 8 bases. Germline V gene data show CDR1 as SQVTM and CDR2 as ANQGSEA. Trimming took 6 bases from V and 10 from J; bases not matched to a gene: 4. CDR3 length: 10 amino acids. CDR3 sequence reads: CSVRDRGAFF. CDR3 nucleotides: TGCAGCGTCAGAGACAGGGGAGCTTTCTTT. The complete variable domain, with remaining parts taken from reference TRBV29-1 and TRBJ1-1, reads SAVISQKPSRDICQRGTSLTIQCQVDSQVTMMFWYRQQPGQSLTLIATANQGSEATYESGFVIDKFPISRPNLTFSTLTVSNMSPEDSSIYLCSVRDRGAFFGQGTRLTVV.

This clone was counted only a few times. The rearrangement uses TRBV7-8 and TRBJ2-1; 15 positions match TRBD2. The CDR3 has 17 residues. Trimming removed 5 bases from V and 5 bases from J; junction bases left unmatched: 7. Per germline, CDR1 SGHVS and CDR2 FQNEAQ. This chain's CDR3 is CASSPWTSGGVNNEQFF. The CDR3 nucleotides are TGTGCCAGCAGCCCCTGGACTAGCGGGGGGGTAAACAATGAGCAGTTCTTC.

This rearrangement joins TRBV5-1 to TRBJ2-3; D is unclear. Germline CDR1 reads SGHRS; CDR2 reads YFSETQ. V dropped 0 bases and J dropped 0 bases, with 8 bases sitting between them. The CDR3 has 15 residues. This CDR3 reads CASSLGVTSTDTQYF. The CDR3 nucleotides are TGCGCCAGCAGCTTGGGAGTGACTAGCACAGATACGCAGTATTTT. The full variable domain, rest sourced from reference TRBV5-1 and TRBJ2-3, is KAGVTQTPRYLIKTRGQQVTLSCSPISGHRSVSWYQQTPGQGLQFLFEYFSETQRNKGNFPGRFSGRQFSNSRSEMNVSTLELGDSALYLCASSLGVTSTDTQYFGPGTRLTVL.

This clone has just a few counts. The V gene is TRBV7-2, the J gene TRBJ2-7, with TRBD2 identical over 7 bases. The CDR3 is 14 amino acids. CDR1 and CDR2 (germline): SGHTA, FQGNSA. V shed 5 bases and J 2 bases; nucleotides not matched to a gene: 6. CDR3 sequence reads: CASSASGVTYEQYF. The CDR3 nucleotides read TGTGCCAGCAGCGCGAGCGGGGTTACCTACGAGCAGTACTTC.